Given below is one TCR beta chain in context. What it binds is unknown. This specimen comes from a study of T-cell memory formation after mild COVID-19. Study at large: Across donors, TCR clusters were largely donor specific.

Study outcomes and limitations: Balance between CD4 and CD8 was seen in clones contracting day 15 to 85, and a CD4+ lean was seen in later expanders.

From 5'RACE with constant-segment primers came TCR alpha and TCR beta cDNA libraries that carried sample barcodes and UMIs. TCRdb reanalysed the 5' RACE reads using MiXCR and keeps one entry per CDR3 protein. The sample lists 250,000 to 350,000 distinct CDR3 sequences; roughly 19% were seen once. The CDR3 is 13 residues long. Germline CDR1 and CDR2: SNHLY and FYNNEI. V was clipped by 3 bases and J by 3 bases, with 8 bases between them. Material for sequencing was PBMCs or a T cell subset sorted from them (not recorded which). The receptor comes from a man aged 18 to 30 who had mild COVID-19 (a few samples of this study predate the infection). Cell type and time point are not known. V usage is TRBV2 and J usage is TRBJ1-2, with D tentatively TRBD1 (5 bases). CDR3 DNA sequence: TGTGCCAGCAGTGACAGGGCGGACTATGGCTACACCTTC. This gives the protein CASSDRADYGYTF.